Listed here are 20 T cell receptor delta chains from one sample, sequenced in a study of gamma-delta T cells after stem cell transplantation (dated by TCRdb to between 2015 and 2016). Libraries came from RT-PCR. TCRdb lists the instrument as Illumina MiSeq. In TCRdb, clones were called once more from the public reads by CATT, and rows of identical DNA were later combined. This sample holds fewer than 13,000 delta-chain clones; over 1% were observed only once. The ten largest make up 10% of the sample. Source material: gamma-delta T cells. The receptor set was obtained from a human donor. It is not recorded whose cells these are; they may come from a transplant donor.

This clone was seen a handful of times. The chain is built from TRDV2 and TRDJ1, with 9 bases lining up with TRDD3. The germline V gene encodes CDR1 GEAIGNYY and CDR2 EKD. Trimming removed 2 bases from V and 11 bases from J; junction bases left unmatched: 8. The CDR3 extends over 13 amino acids. The CDR3 region has the DNA TGTGCCTGTGACATACTCGGGGATACGCTCCTCATCTTT. It encodes CACDILGDTLLIF.

This clone is judged large. This sample includes further DNA sequences coding for the same CDR3. The chain uses TRDV2 and TRDJ1; perhaps TRDD3 as D (5 bases). V dropped 0 bases and J dropped 2 bases, with 18 bases sitting between them. This CDR3 has 17 amino acids. CDR1 and CDR2 from the germline V gene are GEAIGNYY and EKD. Here the CDR3 reads CACDTVGGSVGTDKLIF. DNA of the CDR3: TGTGCCTGTGACACCGTCGGGGGGTCCGTGGGTACCGATAAACTCATCTTT.

This clone has only a few counts. This may arise from a read error, as a much more abundant clone is one base away. The same CDR3 can be traced to other DNA sequences in this sample. The chain combines TRDV2 with TRDJ3; no reliable D call. Germline assignment: CDR1 GEAIGNYY and CDR2 EKD. The CDR3 sequence is 20 residues long. V was pared by 0 bases and J by 0 bases, with 17 bases between. CDR3 DNA: TGTGCCTGTGACACCGTGGTGGGAGAGGTCAGCTCCTGGGACACCCGACAGATGTTTTTC. This translates into CACDTVVGEVSSWDTRQMFF.

This clone was seen more than once but under ten times. This sequence is one base from a far larger clone and is likely a read error. Other DNA sequences within the sample encode an identical CDR3. The chain links TRDV2 to TRDJ1; 10 bases line up with TRDD3. Germline assignment: CDR1 GEAIGNYY and CDR2 EKD. The CDR3 runs to 17 residues. Here the CDR3 reads CACDTMLGDRGTDKLIF. The CDR3 coding sequence is TGCGCCTGTGACACTATGCTGGGGGATAGGGGCACCGATAAACTCATCTTT.

This clone came up a few times. It differs at one base from a far larger clone, so likely a read error. J is TRDJ1 and V is TRDV2; no reliable D call. Trimming took 3 bases from V and 4 from J, leaving 11 bases between them. Germline V gives CDR1 GEAIGNYY, CDR2 EKD. CDR3 size: 13 residues. Here the CDR3 DNA reads TGTGCCTGTGACGCCATAGGGAGCGATAAACTCATCTTT. Translation gives CACDAIGSDKLIF.

As regards this clone: This DNA translates differently at residue 6 from the TCRdb protein, which is that of a much larger clone; a read error is likely, and the protein shown is the DNA's own translation. This chain joins TRDV2 and TRDJ3; 11 bases are a match to TRDD3. After removal of 2 bases from V and 0 bases from J, the junction contained 14 bases not matched to a gene. The CDR3 consists of 22 residues. From germline, CDR1 is GEAIGNYY and CDR2 EKD. In DNA form, the CDR3 reads TGTGCCTGTGACAAGGCGGATGGGGGATACGCGGAAAGCTCCTGGGACACCCGACAGATGTTTTTC. Translating it yields CACDKADGGYAESSWDTRQMFF.

A few counts support this clone. This could be a read error, since a much larger clone is one nucleotide away. This specimen includes other DNA sequences encoding the same CDR3. The chain combines TRDV2 with TRDJ1; D uncertain. Germline CDR1 and CDR2: GEAIGNYY and EKD. V was trimmed by 1 base and J by 0 bases, leaving 23 bases between them. The CDR3 runs 19 residues. CDR3 bases: TGTGCCTGTGACACGGTTTCGCGTACCAAACCCAGCTACACCGATAAACTCATCTTT. Translated: CACDTVSRTKPSYTDKLIF.

In its sample, this clone was seen many times. The chain joins TRDV2 to TRDJ1, with 9 bases aligning to TRDD3. The CDR3 runs 19 residues. V was pared by 0 bases and J by 0 bases, with 13 bases of the junction left unmatched. Germline CDR1 reads GEAIGNYY; CDR2 reads EKD. The CDR3 DNA is TGTGCCTGTGACACCGTTCGGACTGGGGGACCTCCCTACACCGATAAACTCATCTTT. Its protein product is CACDTVRTGGPPYTDKLIF.

This clone was picked up a small number of times. This chain uses TRDV2 with TRDJ1, with a tentative D call TRDD3 (5 bases). Germline CDR1 reads GEAIGNYY; CDR2 reads EKD. This CDR3 comprises 19 residues. Trimming cost V 0 bases and J 1 base, with 23 bases left between them. CDR3 DNA: TGTGCCTGTGACACCGTTCCCGCCGGAGGTACTGGATGCACCGATAAACTCATCTTT. Encoded protein: CACDTVPAGGTGCTDKLIF.

This rearrangement joins TRDV2 to TRDJ1; 10 positions match TRDD3. After removal of 3 bases from V and 1 base from J, the junction contained 19 bases not matched to a gene. Germline-derived CDR1 and CDR2 are GEAIGNYY and EKD. This CDR3 spans 20 amino acids. The CDR3 loop reads CACDPLTGGIRDSGTDKLIF. The CDR3 bases are TGTGCCTGTGACCCGCTAACTGGGGGGATACGCGACAGTGGCACCGATAAACTCATCTTT.

This clone is medium-sized by share. Other DNA sequences in this specimen translate into the identical CDR3. The rearrangement joins TRDV2 to TRDJ1; the match to TRDD3 covers 7 bases. The CDR3 runs to 14 residues. Trimming took 3 bases from V and 4 from J; bases not matched to a gene: 7. Germline lookup yields CDR1 GEAIGNYY and CDR2 EKD. The CDR3 coding sequence is TGTGCCTGTGACTCCGTACTGGGGAGCGATAAACTCATCTTT. This gives the protein CACDSVLGSDKLIF.

The table lists this clone with many counts. The V and J genes are TRDV2 and TRDJ1; TRDD3 agrees at 10 bases. Germline V gene data show CDR1 as GEAIGNYY and CDR2 as EKD. The CDR3 is made up of 19 amino acids. V trimming: 0 bases; J trimming: 2 bases; junction bases outside the gene matches: 14. CDR3 sequence (DNA): TGTGCCTGTGACACCGTGTCGAAGTTGGTACTGGGGGATACCGATAAACTCATCTTT. It codes for CACDTVSKLVLGDTDKLIF.

The table lists this clone with a few counts. TCRdb's listed protein matches a much larger clone and diverges from this DNA's translation at residue 3, likely through a read error; the protein shown comes from the DNA. The CDR3 nucleotides read TGTGCCCGTGACACTGTTGGGGGCGTCACCGATAAACTCATCTTT. It is translated as CARDTVGGVTDKLIF. This chain links TRDV2 with TRDJ1; possibly TRDD3 for D (6 bases). The CDR3 has 15 amino acids. Germline V CDR1 and CDR2: GEAIGNYY, EKD.

This clone was detected only a few times. A far larger clone is one nucleotide away, so this likely arose from a read error. Other DNA sequences in the same sample also yield this CDR3. The chain is built from TRDV2 and TRDJ3; 8 nucleotides align to TRDD3. In germline, CDR1 is GEAIGNYY, CDR2 EKD. The CDR3 totals 20 residues. The CDR3 bases are TGTGCCTGCGACACGTCCTGGGGGAGCGGAAGCTCCTGGGACACCCGACAGATGTTTTTC. Translated, it gives CACDTSWGSGSSWDTRQMFF.

This clone was detected ten times or more. This likely reflects a read error, since a far larger clone is one base away. The V call is TRDV2, the J call TRDJ1; the match to TRDD3 covers 10 bases. The CDR3 sequence is 17 residues long. The germline V gene has CDR1 GEAIGNYY and CDR2 EKD. The CDR3, as DNA: TGTGCCTGTGGCACCGTGGGTACTGGGGGATACACCGATAAACTCATCTTT. As protein: CACGTVGTGGYTDKLIF.

This clone was counted a few times. The sample carries other DNA sequences with the same CDR3. This chain connects TRDV2 to TRDJ1, with 7 bases matching TRDD3. The CDR3 runs 19 residues. The germline gives CDR1 GEAIGNYY, CDR2 EKD. Unmatched junction bases numbered 19, after V lost 3 bases and J lost 1 base. CDR3 in amino acids: CACDPVGTGGYGVTDKLIF. As DNA, the CDR3 is TGTGCCTGTGACCCGGTGGGTACTGGAGGATACGGGGTCACCGATAAACTCATCTTT.

On this clone: One base away lies a much larger clone, so this may be a sequencing read error. The rearrangement uses TRDV2 and TRDJ3; D possibly corresponds to TRDD3 (5 bases). CDR1 GEAIGNYY and CDR2 EKD come from the germline V gene. The CDR3 has 20 residues. Deletions cut 1 base from V and 7 bases from J, with 25 bases between. This CDR3 reads CACDTGGLGAPPGDTRQMFF. CDR3 in DNA: TGTGCCTGTGACACAGGGGGGCTGGGTGCTCCCCCGGGTGACACCCGACAGATGTTTTTC.

This clone occurred a few times. This DNA translates differently at residue 5 from the TCRdb protein, which is that of a much larger clone; a read error is likely, and the protein shown is the DNA's own translation. V is TRDV2 and J is TRDJ1; 13 bases fit TRDD3. This CDR3 contains 17 residues. With 3 bases clipped from V and 1 base from J, the junction kept 7 bases outside the gene matches. Germline CDR1 reads GEAIGNYY; CDR2 reads EKD. The CDR3 bases are TGTGCCTGTGACGCCGTACTGGGGGATACGGTCACCGATAAACTCATCTTT. Protein sequence: CACDAVLGDTVTDKLIF.

By frequency in the sample, this clone is large. Other DNA variants within this sample encode the same CDR3. This chain connects TRDV2 to TRDJ1; 7 nucleotides agree with TRDD3. The germline V gene has CDR1 GEAIGNYY and CDR2 EKD. The CDR3 length is 14 residues. The V gene end was trimmed by 6 bases and the J gene end by 0 bases; junction bases not matched to a gene: 6. The CDR3: CACYPLGDTDKLIF. Here the CDR3 DNA reads TGTGCCTGTTACCCTCTGGGGGACACCGATAAACTCATCTTT.

This clone showed up many times. CDR3 coding DNA: TGTGCCTGTGACCCCCTCACTGGGGGATACGCGAGCGATAAACTCATCTTT. Translation gives CACDPLTGGYASDKLIF. The chain carries TRDV2 and TRDJ1; 13 bases agree with TRDD3. The CDR3 loop spans 17 amino acids. V shed 3 bases, J shed 4 bases, and the junction held 10 bases outside the gene matches. Germline CDR1 reads GEAIGNYY; CDR2 reads EKD.